This note documents a single TCR beta chain sequence. These data belong to a study of shared clonotypes between healthy human individuals. Losses at the gene ends were 2 bases for V and 6 bases for J; bases not matched to a gene: 4. The CDR3 is 14 residues long. Germline V gene lookup returns CDR1 MNHEY and CDR2 SMNVEV (reference sequence). Sequencing was performed with immunoSEQ multiplex PCR; in TCRdb, only in-frame clones are kept and a portion is missing. Among some 580,000 clones listed, 95% to 98% were seen once. The sample consisted of naive CD4+ T cells sorted from blood. Subset here: CD45RA+ positively selected. The TCR sequence derives from a woman in her 30s in good health. This chain links TRBV27 with TRBJ2-3, with 8 bases fitting TRBD2. The CDR3 DNA sequence: TGTGCCAGCAGTTTAACGCGGGAGGAGGATACGCAGTATTTT. Translated: CASSLTREEDTQYF.